This TCR beta chain was captured in a study of CD8 T cell repertoires and HIV-1 epitope variants. Turning to the study itself: Twenty-five autologous and known Gag and Nef epitope variant peptides each stimulated T cells separately.

Concerning this clone: Its antigen is not known.

Only in-frame clones appear in the TCRdb table, and some are missing; sequencing was by immunoSEQ multiplex PCR. The sample yields thousands of clones, about 66% seen once. The CDR3 runs to 14 residues. Germline CDR1 reads SGHVS; CDR2 reads FQNEAQ. Deletions cut 4 bases from V and 0 bases from J, with 10 bases between. Sequenced material: cultured CD8+ T cells derived from PBMCs. This chain uses TRBV7-8 with TRBJ2-7, with D perhaps matching TRBD1 or TRBD2 (5 bases each). The clonotype originates from a male donor with HIV. The CDR3 DNA sequence: TGTGCCAGCAGCTCAGGGACCTCCTCCTACGAGCAGTACTTC. The encoded protein is CASSSGTSSYEQYF.